The TCR beta chain under discussion was sequenced for a study of shared clonotypes between healthy human individuals. About this clone itself: Other DNA sequences in this specimen translate into the identical CDR3.

The CDR3 length is 13 residues. The germline CDR1 and CDR2 sequences are SNHLY and FYNNEI. Between the trimmed V and J ends, which lost 4 bases and 3 bases, there was a span of 7 bases. The method was immunoSEQ multiplex PCR; TCRdb's version includes in-frame clones alone and lacks a portion of them. The top ten clones hold about 0.06% of a sample with around 510,000 clones, 90% to 97% of them seen once. The specimen was naive CD4+ T cells sorted from blood. Subset of the sample: CD45RA+ positively selected. This clonotype was obtained from a woman aged 30 to 39 in good health. This chain links TRBV2 with TRBJ1-5; the D is unclear. The CDR3 region is CASSVGNNQPQHF. In nucleotides, the CDR3 is TGTGCCAGCAGTGTCGGGAACAATCAGCCCCAGCATTTT.